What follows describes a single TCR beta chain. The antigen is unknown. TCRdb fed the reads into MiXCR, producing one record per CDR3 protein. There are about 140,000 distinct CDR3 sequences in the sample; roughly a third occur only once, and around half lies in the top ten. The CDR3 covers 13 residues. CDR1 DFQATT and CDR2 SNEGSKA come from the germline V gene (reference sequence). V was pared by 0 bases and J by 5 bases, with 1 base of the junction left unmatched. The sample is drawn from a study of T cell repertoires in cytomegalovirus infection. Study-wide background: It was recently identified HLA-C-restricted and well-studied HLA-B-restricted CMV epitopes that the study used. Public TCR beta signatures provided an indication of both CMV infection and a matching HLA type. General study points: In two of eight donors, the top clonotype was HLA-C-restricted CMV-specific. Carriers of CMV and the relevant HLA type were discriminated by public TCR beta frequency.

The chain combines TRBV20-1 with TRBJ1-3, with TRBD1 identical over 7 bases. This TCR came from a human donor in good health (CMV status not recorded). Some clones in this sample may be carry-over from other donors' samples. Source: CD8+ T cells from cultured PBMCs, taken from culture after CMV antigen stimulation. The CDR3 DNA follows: TGCAGTGCTAGAGAGACAGGGAGAAACACCATATATTTT. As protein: CSARETGRNTIYF.